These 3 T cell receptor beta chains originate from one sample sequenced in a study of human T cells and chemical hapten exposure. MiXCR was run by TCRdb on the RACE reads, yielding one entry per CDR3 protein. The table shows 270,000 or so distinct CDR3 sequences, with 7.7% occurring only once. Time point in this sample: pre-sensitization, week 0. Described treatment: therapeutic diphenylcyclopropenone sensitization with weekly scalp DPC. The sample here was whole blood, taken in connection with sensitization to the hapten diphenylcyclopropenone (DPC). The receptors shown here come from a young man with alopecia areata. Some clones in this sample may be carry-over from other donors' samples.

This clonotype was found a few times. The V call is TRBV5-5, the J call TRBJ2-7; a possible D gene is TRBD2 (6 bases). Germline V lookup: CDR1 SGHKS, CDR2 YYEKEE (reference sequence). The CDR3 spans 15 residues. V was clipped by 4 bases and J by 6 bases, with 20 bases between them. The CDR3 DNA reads TGTGCCAGCAGCAAGCAAGTCCGGGACTCTAGCGAGCAGTACTTC. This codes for CASSKQVRDSSEQYF.

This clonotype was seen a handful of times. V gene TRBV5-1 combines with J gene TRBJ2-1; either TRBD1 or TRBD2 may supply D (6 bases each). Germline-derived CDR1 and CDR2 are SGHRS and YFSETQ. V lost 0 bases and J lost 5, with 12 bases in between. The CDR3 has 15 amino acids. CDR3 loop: CASSLAGGAHNEQFF. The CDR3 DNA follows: TGCGCCAGCAGCTTGGCCGGGGGCGCCCACAATGAGCAGTTCTTC. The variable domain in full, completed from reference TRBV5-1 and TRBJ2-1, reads KAGVTQTPRYLIKTRGQQVTLSCSPISGHRSVSWYQQTPGQGLQFLFEYFSETQRNKGNFPGRFSGRQFSNSRSEMNVSTLELGDSALYLCASSLAGGAHNEQFFGPGTRLTVL.

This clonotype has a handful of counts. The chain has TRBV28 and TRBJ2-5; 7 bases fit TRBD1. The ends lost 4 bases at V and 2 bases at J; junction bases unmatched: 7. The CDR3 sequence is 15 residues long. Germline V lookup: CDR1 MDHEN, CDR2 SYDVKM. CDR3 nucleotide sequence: TGTGCCAGCAGTTCACCGGGACAGATGCAAGAGACCCAGTACTTC. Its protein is CASSSPGQMQETQYF.